The TCR beta chain described here comes from a study of technical replicates of blood from several donors. Germline CDR1 reads SGHVS; CDR2 reads FQNEAQ. CDR3 size: 14 residues. Trimming left V 4 bases short and J 8 bases short, with 15 bases between. Clones were read by immunoSEQ multiplex PCR, and TCRdb kept only the in-frame ones, dropping some. The data show over 85,000 clones, roughly 94% seen once. The receptor was derived from a human donor in good health. Sample: T cells isolated from PBMCs. The chain carries TRBV7-8 and TRBJ2-1; the D gene is possibly TRBD2 (5 bases). The CDR3 protein is CASSSFGPRDEQFF. CDR3 nucleotides: TGTGCCAGCAGCTCTTTCGGCCCGAGGGATGAGCAGTTCTTC.